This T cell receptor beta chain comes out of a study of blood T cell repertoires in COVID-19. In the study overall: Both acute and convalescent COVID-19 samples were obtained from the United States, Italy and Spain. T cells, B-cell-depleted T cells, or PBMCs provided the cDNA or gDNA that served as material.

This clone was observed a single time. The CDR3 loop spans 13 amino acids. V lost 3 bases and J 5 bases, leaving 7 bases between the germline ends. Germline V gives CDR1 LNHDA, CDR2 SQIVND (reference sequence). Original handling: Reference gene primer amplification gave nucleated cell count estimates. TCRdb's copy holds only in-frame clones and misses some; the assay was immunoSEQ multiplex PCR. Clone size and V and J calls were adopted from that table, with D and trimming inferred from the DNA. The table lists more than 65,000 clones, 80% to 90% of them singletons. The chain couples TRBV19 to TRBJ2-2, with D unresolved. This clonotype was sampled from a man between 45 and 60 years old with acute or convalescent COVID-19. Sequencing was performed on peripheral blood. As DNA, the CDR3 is TGTGCCAGTAGTATTCTAGTAACCGGGGAGCTGTTTTTT. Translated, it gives CASSILVTGELFF.